Detailed here is one T cell receptor (beta chain). As originally analysed: Estimates of nucleated cell counts were drawn from the amplification of reference gene primers. Sequenced by immunoSEQ multiplex PCR; TCRdb stores in-frame clones only, minus some. That table is the source of V, J and clone size, and D and trimming were worked out from the DNA. Here the sample spans roughly 150,000 clones, around four fifths being singletons. This sample was taken from a study of blood T cell repertoires in COVID-19. Germline V CDR1 and CDR2: MGHDK, SYGVNS. This CDR3 has 14 residues. V was clipped by 7 bases and J by 2 bases; unmatched bases: 4.

This clonotype originated in a woman of 80 years or more with COVID-19, enrolled during active disease. The rearrangement joins TRBV25-1 to TRBJ1-5, with TRBD1 matching 8 bases. Sequencing was performed on peripheral blood. CDR3 DNA sequence: TGTGCCAGCACACCGACAGGGGGCAATCAGCCCCAGCATTTT. Translated: CASTPTGGNQPQHF.